A single sample is the source of the 22 T cell receptor beta chains below, sequenced in a study of siplizumab effects on memory and regulatory T cells. TCRdb's table, derived via immunoSEQ multiplex PCR, lists solely in-frame clones and lacks some. Of roughly 60,000 clones listed, roughly 96% are singletons. Sequenced input: naive CD8+ T cells sorted from blood. These TCRs come from a human donor in good health.

The CDR3 loop reads CASSLSLAGGSKNIQYF. DNA of the CDR3: TGTGCCAGCAGTTTATCCTTAGCGGGGGGATCCAAAAACATTCAGTACTTC. The gene calls are TRBV27 and TRBJ2-4; 10 bases align to TRBD2. Trimming took 0 bases from V and 2 from J; bases not matched to a gene: 4. Germline V CDR1 and CDR2: MNHEY, SMNVEV (reference sequence). This CDR3 is built from 17 residues.

This chain uses TRBV9 with TRBJ2-7; TRBD1 might be the D (6 bases). The CDR3 sequence is 14 residues long. The V gene lost 1 base and the J gene lost 2 bases, with 10 bases spanning the gap. The V gene's germline CDR1 is SGDLS and CDR2 YYNGEE. Here the CDR3 DNA reads TGTGCCAGCAGCGTAACAGGGACGGCCTACGAGCAGTACTTC. Residues: CASSVTGTAYEQYF.

This chain links TRBV7-2 with TRBJ2-7, with a possible D match to TRBD2 (5 bases). CDR1 is SGHTA, CDR2 FQGNSA, per germline. CDR3 length equals 14 residues. V lost 5 bases and J lost 2, with 13 bases in between. The CDR3: CASSPPGGAYEQYF. CDR3 bases: TGTGCCAGCAGCCCCCCAGGAGGCGCCTACGAGCAGTACTTC.

The chain links TRBV19 to TRBJ1-1, with D unclear. Looked up from germline, CDR1 is LNHDA and CDR2 is SQIVND (reference sequence). V was pared by 5 bases and J by 2 bases, with 6 bases between. The CDR3 has 12 residues. The CDR3 sequence is CASSEHNTEAFF. The CDR3 nucleotides read TGTGCCAGTAGTGAACATAACACTGAAGCTTTCTTT.

The chain joins TRBV5-1 to TRBJ2-7; D might be TRBD1 (6 bases). This CDR3 contains 12 residues. Germline loops: CDR1 SGHRS, CDR2 YFSETQ. V was cut by 7 bases and J by 0 bases, with 8 bases left in between. CDR3 nucleotides: TGCGCCAGCGGGGGCGACTCCTACGAGCAGTACTTC. Translation gives CASGGDSYEQYF.

The chain links TRBV6-1 to TRBJ2-3, with D perhaps assigned TRBD1 or TRBD2 (5 bases each). Germline values: CDR1 MNHNS, CDR2 SASEGT. The CDR3 covers 17 residues. Trimming stripped 2 bases from V and 2 bases from J, with 17 bases between. CDR3 sequence reads: CASSELDGAPYTDTQYF. The CDR3 DNA follows: TGTGCCAGCAGTGAATTAGACGGGGCACCTTACACAGATACGCAGTATTTT.

The V call is TRBV6-5, the J call TRBJ1-2, with D possibly being TRBD1 (5 bases). Trimming stripped 2 bases from V and 1 base from J, with 8 bases between. The CDR3 has 14 residues. The germline V gene has CDR1 MNHEY and CDR2 SVGAGI. The CDR3 DNA follows: TGTGCCAGCAGTTACAATCAGGGTAACTATGGCTACACCTTC. This sequence encodes CASSYNQGNYGYTF.

This chain connects TRBV6-4 to TRBJ1-6, with 11 bases matching TRBD1. This CDR3 is 20 amino acids long. V was clipped by 6 bases and J by 0 bases; unmatched bases: 13. Germline loops: CDR1 MRHNA, CDR2 SNTAGT. The CDR3 here is CASSGRTGGGQSSYNSPLHF. In DNA form, the CDR3 reads TGTGCCAGCAGCGGAAGGACAGGGGGCGGCCAGAGCTCCTATAATTCACCCCTCCACTTT.

The gene calls are TRBV5-1 and TRBJ2-3, with 7 bases identical to TRBD2. Germline V gene data show CDR1 as SGHRS and CDR2 as YFSETQ. Germline trimming cut 3 bases from V and 2 bases from J; bases unmatched to any gene: 9. CDR3 size: 16 residues. In DNA, the CDR3 is TGCGCCAGCAGCTCCTTCGGCGGGGGTTCCACAGATACGCAGTATTTT. It codes for CASSSFGGGSTDTQYF.

This chain connects TRBV6-1 to TRBJ1-3; TRBD1 might be the D (6 bases). CDR1 MNHNS and CDR2 SASEGT come from the germline V gene. Trimming removed 5 bases at V and 2 bases at J, with 10 bases between. This CDR3 region has 14 residues. CDR3 bases: TGTGCCAGCAGTACAGGGATCCCTGGAAACACCATATATTTT. Protein: CASSTGIPGNTIYF.

The chain uses TRBV5-1 and TRBJ2-1; the match to TRBD1 covers 10 bases. With V trimmed by 6 bases and J by 1 base, 7 bases remained unmatched. Germline CDR1 reads SGHRS; CDR2 reads YFSETQ. This CDR3 is 16 amino acids long. Written as DNA, the CDR3 is TGCGCCAGCACAGTCCGGGACAGGGGTTCCTACAATGAGCAGTTCTTC. It codes for CASTVRDRGSYNEQFF.

The chain employs TRBV5-4 and TRBJ2-5; the match to TRBD1 covers 7 bases. CDR1 and CDR2 (germline): SGHNT, YYREEE (reference sequence). J gave up 5 bases and V 0 bases, and 4 bases lay outside the gene matches. The CDR3 sequence is 14 residues long. As DNA, the CDR3 is TGTGCCAGCAGCTTGGGACAGGGAGAGGAGACCCAGTACTTC. Amino acids: CASSLGQGEETQYF.

This chain joins TRBV14 and TRBJ2-6; D might be TRBD1 (6 bases). Trimming removed 0 bases from V and 0 bases from J, with 9 bases in between. CDR3 length: 17 amino acids. The V gene's germline CDR1 is SGHDN and CDR2 FVKESK. CDR3 region: CASSQEQGLSGANVLTF. The DNA for the CDR3 is TGTGCCAGCAGCCAAGAACAGGGTCTCTCTGGGGCCAACGTCCTGACTTTC.

Only a few counts were recorded for this clone. This chain uses TRBV9 with TRBJ1-6; D uncertain. Germline V CDR1 and CDR2: SGDLS, YYNGEE. The CDR3 extends over 13 amino acids. The V gene lost 3 bases and the J gene lost 10 bases, with 11 bases spanning the gap. CDR3 DNA sequence: TGTGCCAGCAGCGCACCCTCCGAATCACCCCTCCACTTT. Translating gives CASSAPSESPLHF. The whole variable domain, filled in from reference TRBV9 and TRBJ1-6, reads DSGVTQTPKHLITATGQRVTLRCSPRSGDLSVYWYQQSLDQGLQFLIQYYNGEERAKGNILERFSAQQFPDLHSELNLSSLELGDSALYFCASSAPSESPLHFGNGTRLTVT.

The V and J genes are TRBV18 and TRBJ2-1, with D possibly TRBD2 on 6 matching bases. Trimming left V 6 bases short and J 3 bases short, with 18 bases between. This CDR3 is built from 16 residues. Germline CDR1 KGHSH, CDR2 LQKENI. The CDR3 region is CASSRPGTYYYNEQFF. The CDR3 DNA follows: TGTGCCAGCTCGCGACCCGGGACTTACTACTACAATGAGCAGTTCTTC.

The chain has TRBV4-3 and TRBJ1-1; tentatively, D is TRBD1 (6 bases). V lost 0 bases, J lost 4 bases, and 12 bases lay in between. Germline V lookup: CDR1 LGHNA, CDR2 YSLEER. The length of the CDR3 is 15 residues. CDR3 nucleotides: TGCGCCAGCAGCCAAGACAGGGGATGGGGCACTGAAGCTTTCTTT. It codes for CASSQDRGWGTEAFF.

This rearrangement joins TRBV7-9 to TRBJ2-7; D is unclear. Trimming shortened V by 5 bases and J by 0 bases, and 5 bases separated the two germline ends. The CDR3 consists of 12 residues. Per germline, CDR1 SEHNR and CDR2 FQNEAQ (reference sequence). The CDR3 protein is CASSPRSYEQYF. The CDR3 DNA reads TGTGCCAGCAGCCCCCGCTCCTACGAGCAGTACTTC.

The chain carries TRBV19 and TRBJ2-7; the D call may be TRBD1 or TRBD2 (5 bases each). The V end lost 1 base, the J end lost 6 bases, and 16 bases lay between the germline ends. This CDR3 spans 15 amino acids. Germline V CDR1 and CDR2: LNHDA, SQIVND (reference sequence). Written as DNA, the CDR3 is TGTGCCAGTAGTATAGGGGACCGCGGACATCTCGAGCAGTACTTC. This translates into CASSIGDRGHLEQYF.

The chain employs TRBV2 and TRBJ2-7, with 9 bases that match TRBD1. The CDR3 is 14 residues long. From germline, CDR1 is SNHLY and CDR2 FYNNEI. V lost 4 bases to trimming and J lost 3 bases; unmatched junction nucleotides: 4. The CDR3: CASSATGGDYEQYF. The CDR3 coding sequence is TGTGCCAGCAGTGCGACAGGGGGGGACTACGAGCAGTACTTC.

This clone was recorded once. The chain uses TRBV29-1 and TRBJ1-1; possible D gene TRBD1, 6 bases. V shed 5 bases and J shed 2 bases, with 15 bases lying between them. CDR3 size: 14 residues. In germline, CDR1 is SQVTM, CDR2 ANQGSEA. For the CDR3, the DNA is TGCAGCGTTAAACCCACAGGGACTAACACTGAAGCTTTCTTT. It translates to CSVKPTGTNTEAFF.

The chain joins TRBV19 to TRBJ2-2; no definite D call. CDR1 LNHDA and CDR2 SQIVND come from the germline V gene (reference sequence). Trimming pared 8 bases from V and 2 bases from J, leaving 9 bases between. This CDR3 region has 13 residues. The CDR3 DNA follows: TGTGCCAGTCTGCAGGCTAACACCGGGGAGCTGTTTTTT. This translates into CASLQANTGELFF.

The V and J genes are TRBV9 and TRBJ2-5, with D perhaps assigned TRBD1 or TRBD2 (5 bases each). The germline V and J ends were trimmed by 0 bases and 7 bases, with 16 bases remaining between them. The CDR3 is made up of 15 amino acids. Germline V gene data show CDR1 as SGDLS and CDR2 as YYNGEE. In DNA, the CDR3 is TGTGCCAGCAGCGTAGGAGGGGTCGGTACAGGGACCCAGTACTTC. This codes for CASSVGGVGTGTQYF.